One TCR beta chain is described in this entry. This sample was included in a study of T-cell memory formation after mild COVID-19. A single record per CDR3 protein comes from TCRdb applying MiXCR to the 5' RACE reads. Among about 560,000 distinct CDR3 sequences listed, 20% to 25% were seen once. This CDR3 comprises 18 residues. The receptor's source is an adult woman who had mild COVID-19 (a few samples of this study predate the infection). Cell type and time point are not known. Sample: PBMCs or a T cell subset sorted from them (not recorded which). This sequence joins TRBV21-1 and TRBJ1-3. TRBV21-1 is a pseudogene locus. CDR3 DNA: TGTGCCAGCAGCAAAGCGAGCGGGGGGGTCCCCTCTGGAAACACCATATATTTT. Protein: CASSKASGGVPSGNTIYF.